This TCR beta chain derives from a study of cytomegalovirus exposure and HLA in healthy donors. In the study overall: Later, an analysis reported that the 120 or so validation repertoires had used the same platform as the approximately 680 first-cohort repertoires. Findings and limits, study-wide: CMV antigen specificity of a few CMV-associated chains was confirmed in vitro. TCR beta chains numbering some 160 were designated cytomegalovirus-associated. That first-cohort TCR clusters tended to co-occur in the 95 to 150 validation repertoires was found in a later analysis.

Sequenced by immunoSEQ multiplex PCR; TCRdb stores in-frame clones only, minus some. The sample includes 250,000 to 350,000 clones, nearly 90% of them seen just once. In germline, CDR1 is SGHRS, CDR2 YFSETQ. The CDR3 length is 14 residues. Trimming removed 4 bases at V and 4 bases at J, with 11 bases between. On this clone: No antigen is known for it.

The rearrangement links TRBV5-1 to TRBJ1-4; maybe TRBD1 (6 bases). The clonotype was recovered from a man aged 25 to 40 in good health and CMV-seronegative. Sequences were obtained from PBMCs. The CDR3 sequence: CASSTGHSNEKLFF. CDR3 coding DNA: TGCGCCAGCAGCACGGGACATAGTAATGAAAAACTGTTTTTT.